These T cell receptor beta chains were read from a single sample in a study of prognosis after radiotherapy for stage I lung cancer. A single record per CDR3 protein comes from TCRdb applying MiXCR to the multiplex PCR reads. The repertoire holds 25,000 to 35,000 distinct CDR3 sequences, with around 48% as singletons. Sample: PBMCs, taken before or after stereotactic body radiation therapy (not recorded which). All receptors come from a donor at least 50 years old with non-small cell lung cancer. Each CDR3 is given with its conserved first and last residue. A D gene is named only where the DNA matches it firmly. Not all rows give a size; the values are once, few, many and, for expanded clones, a class.

CDR3: CASSATPLRRFRNTEAFF
DNA: TGTGCCAGCAGCGCCACACCCCTCCGAAGGTTTAGGAACACTGAAGCTTTCTTT
V: TRBV9
D: NA
J: TRBJ1-1
size: many

CDR3: CATSDPGTRNEKLFF
DNA: TGTGCCACCAGTGACCCCGGGACACGGAATGAAAAACTGTTTTTT
V: TRBV24-1
D: NA
J: TRBJ1-4
size: many

CDR3: CSAVRALYNEQFF
DNA: TGCAGTGCTGTCCGGGCCCTATACAATGAGCAGTTCTTC
V: TRBV20-1
D: NA
J: TRBJ2-1
size: NA

CDR3: CASSILGGSYEQYF
DNA: TGTGCCAGTAGCATACTGGGGGGTTCCTACGAGCAGTACTTC
V: TRBV19
D: NA
J: TRBJ2-7
size: medium-sized

CDR3: CASSMDSNQPKHF
DNA: TGTGCCAGCAGTATGGATAGCAATCAGCCCAAGCATTTT
V: TRBV28
D: NA
J: TRBJ1-5
size: few

CDR3: CASSPDRGPGELFF
DNA: TGTGCCAGCAGTCCAGACAGGGGGCCCGGGGAGCTGTTTTTT
V: TRBV6-7
D: TRBD1
J: TRBJ2-2
size: NA

CDR3: CAWRAAIGTGQETQYF
DNA: TGTGCCTGGAGAGCGGCCATAGGGACAGGGCAAGAGACCCAGTACTTC
V: TRBV30
D: TRBD1
J: TRBJ2-5
size: many

CDR3: CASSRLTSDYGYTF
DNA: TGTGCCAGCAGTCGACTGACTTCCGACTATGGCTACACCTTC
V: TRBV2
D: NA
J: TRBJ1-2
size: NA

CDR3: CASSLLGTPLSTDTQYF
DNA: TGTGCCAGCAGCTTATTAGGGACGCCCTTAAGCACAGATACGCAGTATTTT
V: TRBV7-2
D: NA
J: TRBJ2-3
size: many

CDR3: CASSPGGGGGEQYF
DNA: TGTGCCAGCAGCCCAGGGGGTGGGGGTGGCGAGCAGTACTTC
V: TRBV11-3
D: TRBD1
J: TRBJ2-7
size: many

CDR3: CASSVSQEIGELFF
DNA: TGTGCCAGCAGTGTCAGTCAGGAAATCGGGGAGCTGTTTTTT
V: TRBV2
D: NA
J: TRBJ2-2
size: many

CDR3: CASSLASIGPDEQYF
DNA: TGTGCCAGCAGCTTGGCTTCGATTGGTCCCGACGAGCAGTACTTC
V: TRBV7-9
D: NA
J: TRBJ2-7
size: many

CDR3: CASSGTGLETQYF
DNA: TGTGCCAGCAGTGGGACAGGGCTTGAGACCCAGTACTTC
V: TRBV28
D: TRBD1
J: TRBJ2-5
size: NA

CDR3: CASSPGQPGSYEQYF
DNA: TGCGCCAGCAGCCCCGGACAGCCTGGTTCCTACGAGCAGTACTTC
V: TRBV5-1
D: NA
J: TRBJ2-7
size: many

CDR3: CASILVSGSQYF
DNA: TGTGCCAGCATCTTAGTGTCGGGGTCGCAGTATTTT
V: TRBV7-2
D: NA
J: TRBJ2-3
size: NA

CDR3: CSARDLSGARYNEQFF
DNA: TGCAGTGCTAGAGATCTTTCGGGGGCGCGGTACAATGAGCAGTTCTTC
V: TRBV20-1
D: NA
J: TRBJ2-1
size: many

CDR3: CATSEVARGETQYF
DNA: TGTGCCACCAGTGAGGTTGCGAGGGGCGAGACCCAGTACTTC
V: TRBV24-1
D: NA
J: TRBJ2-5
size: many

CDR3: CATSTRPGLQGSYNSPLHF
DNA: TGTGCCACCAGCACCCGACCGGGACTACAGGGCTCCTATAATTCACCCCTCCACTTT
V: TRBV2
D: NA
J: TRBJ1-6
size: NA

CDR3: CASSYFYRDRGQKYYGYTF
DNA: TGTGCCAGCAGTTACTTCTACCGGGACAGGGGGCAGAAGTACTATGGCTACACCTTC
V: TRBV6-2/TRBV6-3
D: TRBD1
J: TRBJ1-2
size: NA

CDR3: CASSPGQATGEAFF
DNA: TGCGCCAGCAGCCCGGGACAGGCCACGGGTGAAGCTTTCTTT
V: TRBV5-1
D: TRBD1
J: TRBJ1-1
size: many

CDR3: CASSLGGTDYGYTF
DNA: TGTGCCAGCAGCTTGGGCGGGACAGACTATGGCTACACCTTC
V: TRBV12-3/TRBV12-4
D: TRBD1
J: TRBJ1-2
size: few

CDR3: CASSLAGTGLYEQYF
DNA: TGTGCCAGCAGCTTAGCCGGGACAGGGCTCTACGAGCAGTACTTC
V: TRBV11-2
D: TRBD1
J: TRBJ2-7
size: NA

CDR3: CASSLGRTGTDTQYF
DNA: TGTGCCAGCAGCTTAGGGAGAACAGGGACAGATACGCAGTATTTT
V: TRBV11-2
D: NA
J: TRBJ2-3
size: medium-sized

CDR3: CAIIRGRTDEQFF
DNA: TGTGCCATCATTCGGGGACGGACCGATGAGCAGTTCTTC
V: TRBV12-3/TRBV12-4
D: NA
J: TRBJ2-1
size: NA

CDR3: CSARGARGLGQWTYEQYF
DNA: TGCAGTGCTAGAGGGGCCAGGGGATTGGGGCAGTGGACCTACGAGCAGTACTTC
V: TRBV20-1
D: NA
J: TRBJ2-7
size: NA

CDR3: CSAPNRLAYNEQFF
DNA: TGCAGTGCTCCTAACCGACTGGCCTACAATGAGCAGTTCTTC
V: TRBV20-1
D: NA
J: TRBJ2-1
size: medium-sized

CDR3: CATSGPGTGVDEQFF
DNA: TGTGCCACCAGTGGACCCGGGACAGGGGTGGATGAGCAGTTCTTC
V: TRBV24-1
D: TRBD1
J: TRBJ2-1
size: once

CDR3: CSARDASGVNTGELFF
DNA: TGCAGTGCTAGAGATGCTAGCGGGGTGAACACCGGGGAGCTGTTTTTT
V: TRBV20-1
D: TRBD2
J: TRBJ2-2
size: many

CDR3: CASSPFPGGRSSVANVLTF
DNA: TGTGCCAGCAGCCCCTTTCCTGGCGGGAGGTCCTCTGTGGCCAACGTCCTGACTTTC
V: TRBV7-9
D: TRBD2
J: TRBJ2-6
size: NA

CDR3: CASSLSFPGTEAFF
DNA: TGCGCCAGCAGCTTGAGCTTCCCGGGGACTGAAGCTTTCTTT
V: TRBV5-1
D: NA
J: TRBJ1-1
size: many

CDR3: CASSFQGGAGGQYF
DNA: TGTGCCAGCAGCTTTCAAGGAGGGGCCGGTGGGCAGTATTTT
V: TRBV7-2
D: NA
J: TRBJ2-3
size: many

CDR3: CASGLFSGDNTEAFF
DNA: TGTGCTAGTGGTTTGTTTTCAGGGGATAACACTGAAGCTTTCTTT
V: TRBV12-5
D: NA
J: TRBJ1-1
size: many

CDR3: CASSLDRRRQFF
DNA: TGTGCCAGCTCACTGGACAGGCGGCGGCAGTTCTTC
V: TRBV25-1
D: TRBD1
J: TRBJ2-1
size: many

CDR3: CASSSPSGGVAEQYF
DNA: TGTGCCAGCAGCTCTCCCAGCGGGGGTGTGGCCGAGCAGTACTTC
V: TRBV9
D: TRBD2
J: TRBJ2-7
size: many

CDR3: CPTSLTGHEQFF
DNA: TGTCCCACCAGTTTAACCGGTCATGAGCAGTTCTTC
V: TRBV28
D: NA
J: TRBJ2-1
size: once

CDR3: CASSPFAVFIYTGELFF
DNA: TGTGCCAGCAGCCCCTTCGCAGTATTTATCTACACCGGGGAGCTGTTTTTT
V: TRBV7-3
D: NA
J: TRBJ2-2
size: NA

CDR3: CASGLRADLYGYTF
DNA: TGTGCCAGCGGCCTAAGGGCGGATTTGTATGGCTACACCTTC
V: TRBV5-6
D: NA
J: TRBJ1-2
size: many

CDR3: CSVTPAASWGETQYF
DNA: TGCAGCGTAACCCCGGCGGCTAGCTGGGGGGAGACCCAGTACTTC
V: TRBV29-1
D: NA
J: TRBJ2-5
size: once

CDR3: CASSQRDRGGTEAFF
DNA: TGTGCCAGCAGCCAACGCGACAGGGGTGGGACTGAAGCTTTCTTT
V: TRBV3-1
D: TRBD1
J: TRBJ1-1
size: many

CDR3: CASSPGTSGKDEQFF
DNA: TGTGCCAGCAGCCCGGGGACTAGCGGGAAGGATGAGCAGTTCTTC
V: TRBV9
D: TRBD2
J: TRBJ2-1
size: once

CDR3: CASEKGRGTNTEAFF
DNA: TGTGCCAGCGAGAAGGGGCGCGGAACGAACACTGAAGCTTTCTTT
V: TRBV6-1
D: NA
J: TRBJ1-1
size: many

CDR3: CASSYSKGLAAWKLRQYF
DNA: TGTGCCAGCAGTTACTCGAAGGGACTAGCGGCCTGGAAACTAAGGCAGTATTTT
V: TRBV6-5
D: TRBD2
J: TRBJ2-3
size: medium-sized

CDR3: CASSPPGGGNEKLFF
DNA: TGTGCCAGCAGTCCTCCCGGGGGCGGTAATGAAAAACTGTTTTTT
V: TRBV6-2/TRBV6-3
D: NA
J: TRBJ1-4
size: many

CDR3: CASSKGGPRGNQPQHF
DNA: TGTGCCAGCAGTAAAGGGGGGCCTAGGGGCAATCAGCCCCAGCATTTT
V: TRBV14
D: NA
J: TRBJ1-5
size: many

CDR3: CASREVQGFGYGYTF
DNA: TGTGCCAGCCGGGAGGTACAGGGCTTCGGCTATGGCTACACATTC
V: TRBV7-9
D: NA
J: TRBJ1-2
size: NA

CDR3: CASSFISGRSGDLFF
DNA: TGTGCCAGCAGCTTTATTAGCGGGAGATCCGGGGATCTGTTTTTT
V: TRBV7-9
D: TRBD2
J: TRBJ2-2
size: once

CDR3: CASSTTSGRMNEQFF
DNA: TGCGCCAGCAGCACGACTAGCGGGAGGATGAATGAGCAGTTCTTC
V: TRBV10-2
D: TRBD2
J: TRBJ2-1
size: NA

CDR3: CATSRGANTGELFF
DNA: TGTGCCACCAGCAGAGGAGCGAACACCGGGGAGCTGTTTTTT
V: TRBV15
D: NA
J: TRBJ2-2
size: many

CDR3: CASSLGAYGTGELFF
DNA: TGCGCCAGCAGCTTGGGAGCCTACGGCACCGGGGAGCTGTTTTTT
V: TRBV5-1
D: NA
J: TRBJ2-2
size: NA

CDR3: CASSRQRGAQGEQFF
DNA: TGTGCCAGCAGCAGACAGAGGGGGGCGCAGGGTGAGCAGTTCTTC
V: TRBV7-2
D: NA
J: TRBJ2-1
size: many

CDR3: CASSLGDNQPQHF
DNA: TGTGCCAGCAGCCTGGGCGATAATCAGCCCCAGCATTTT
V: TRBV7-2
D: NA
J: TRBJ1-5
size: medium-sized

CDR3: CSASDRAYGYTF
DNA: TGCAGTGCTAGCGACAGGGCCTATGGCTACACCTTC
V: TRBV20-1
D: TRBD1
J: TRBJ1-2
size: many

CDR3: CASSSRWRGVAGPYNEQFF
DNA: TGTGCCAGCAGCTCTCGGTGGAGGGGGGTAGCGGGACCCTACAATGAGCAGTTCTTC
V: TRBV11-3
D: TRBD2
J: TRBJ2-1
size: many

CDR3: CASWFVGSIQETQYF
DNA: TGTGCCAGCTGGTTTGTAGGGTCCATCCAAGAGACCCAGTACTTC
V: TRBV6-1
D: NA
J: TRBJ2-5
size: NA

CDR3: CASSWIMFYNQQFF
DNA: TGTGCCAGCAGTTGGATAATGTTCTACAATCAGCAGTTCTTC
V: TRBV12-3/TRBV12-4
D: NA
J: TRBJ2-1
size: NA

CDR3: CASSLHRGRIIGGSYNSPLHF
DNA: TGTGCCAGTTCCCTCCACAGGGGGCGGATAATCGGCGGATCCTATAATTCACCCCTCCACTTT
V: TRBV27
D: TRBD1
J: TRBJ1-6
size: many

CDR3: CASRGGLGDSPLHF
DNA: TGTGCCAGTAGGGGTGGGTTAGGCGATTCACCCCTCCACTTT
V: TRBV19
D: NA
J: TRBJ1-6
size: NA

CDR3: CASSAQSGTYNEQFF
DNA: TGTGCCAGCAGCGCCCAGAGCGGGACCTACAATGAGCAGTTCTTC
V: TRBV9
D: TRBD2
J: TRBJ2-1
size: many

CDR3: CSVGAGELFF
DNA: TGCAGCGTTGGAGCCGGGGAGCTGTTTTTT
V: TRBV29-1
D: NA
J: TRBJ2-2
size: many